These 27 T cell receptor beta chains were all obtained from the same sample, sequenced in a study of blood T cell repertoires in COVID-19. The protocol was immunoSEQ multiplex PCR, while the TCRdb copy is restricted to in-frame clones and leaves out a portion. The sample consists of about 50,000 clones, 85% to 90% of them appearing once. The source material was peripheral blood. These receptors were obtained from a man aged 40-49 years with active COVID-19.

This clone was counted a single time. The rearrangement links TRBV9 to TRBJ2-1; 9 nucleotides match TRBD1. Germline V gene lookup returns CDR1 SGDLS and CDR2 YYNGEE. This CDR3 contains 16 residues. V lost 0 bases and J lost 8; bases outside the gene matches: 9. The CDR3 bases are TGTGCCAGCAGCGTAGTAGGGACAGGGTTAGTCGATGAGCAGTTCTTC. Its translation is CASSVVGTGLVDEQFF.

The chain recombines TRBV20-1 with TRBJ2-5; no clear D. In germline, CDR1 is DFQATT, CDR2 SNEGSKA (reference sequence). The CDR3 is 11 residues long. V gave up 4 bases and J gave up 3 bases, with 6 bases separating them. CDR3 sequence: CSAIAKETQYF. CDR3 bases: TGCAGTGCTATTGCGAAAGAGACCCAGTACTTC.

The chain has TRBV11-2 and TRBJ2-2; perhaps TRBD2 as D (6 bases). Per germline, CDR1 SGHAT and CDR2 FQNNGV. The CDR3 has 19 amino acids. The V gene lost 1 base and the J gene lost 0 bases, with 18 bases spanning the gap. The CDR3 nucleotides are TGTGCCAGCAGCTTAGGGGGCGGTGGGGGGAGTTCGAACACCGGGGAGCTGTTTTTT. This codes for CASSLGGGGGSSNTGELFF.

The V and J genes are TRBV7-3 and TRBJ2-1; a weak D match, TRBD1 (6 bases). The CDR3 runs 12 residues. CDR1 and CDR2 (germline): SGHTA, FQGTGA. Trimming shortened V by 5 bases and J by 5 bases, and 7 bases separated the two germline ends. CDR3 residues: CASSQGNNEQFF. The CDR3 DNA follows: TGTGCCAGCAGCCAGGGGAACAATGAGCAGTTCTTC.

This clone came up a few times. V gene TRBV19 combines with J gene TRBJ2-6; the D gene is possibly TRBD2 (5 bases). The CDR3 contains 14 residues. With 6 bases removed from V and 2 bases from J, the gap between germline ends came to 8 bases. CDR1 LNHDA and CDR2 SQIVND come from the germline V gene (reference sequence). The CDR3, as DNA: TGTGCCAGTAGCGGAGGAGCTGGGGCCAACGTCCTGACTTTC. Its protein is CASSGGAGANVLTF.

In its sample, this clone was seen a few times. The rearrangement links TRBV28 to TRBJ2-1; 9 bases match TRBD2. J gave up 4 bases and V 6 bases, and 4 bases lay outside the gene matches. The CDR3 runs 14 residues. CDR1 is MDHEN and CDR2 is SYDVKM in the germline V gene. The CDR3 spells CASRTTSGYNEQFF. The CDR3 region has the DNA TGTGCCAGCAGAACGACTAGCGGTTACAATGAGCAGTTCTTC.

The rearrangement links TRBV5-1 to TRBJ1-1; no definite D call. This CDR3 is 14 amino acids long. Germline loops: CDR1 SGHRS, CDR2 YFSETQ. V lost 4 bases and J lost 2, with 12 bases in between. CDR3 in DNA: TGCGCCAGCAGCCCAATCTACAGTAACACTGAAGCTTTCTTT. Protein: CASSPIYSNTEAFF.

In its sample, this clone was seen a few times. This sequence joins TRBV2 and TRBJ1-4; D gene ambiguous. This CDR3 region has 14 residues. V lost 4 bases, J lost 7 bases, and 13 bases lay in between. Looked up from germline, CDR1 is SNHLY and CDR2 is FYNNEI. The CDR3 DNA reads as TGTGCCAGCAGTGGCGAGGGAGTTAGTGAAAAACTGTTTTTT. Translated, it gives CASSGEGVSEKLFF.

A single count supports this clone. The rearrangement links TRBV4-1 to TRBJ1-5; D is undetermined. The CDR3 has 17 amino acids. Looked up from germline, CDR1 is MGHRA and CDR2 is YSYEKL. Trimming shortened V by 1 base and J by 0 bases, and 13 bases separated the two germline ends. The CDR3 DNA follows: TGCGCCAGCAGCCAAGTAGTTGGGCGTGATAGCAATCAGCCCCAGCATTTT. Translated, it gives CASSQVVGRDSNQPQHF.

V gene TRBV27 combines with J gene TRBJ2-2; 11 nucleotides match TRBD2. In germline, CDR1 is MNHEY, CDR2 SMNVEV (reference sequence). The CDR3 length is 18 residues. Trimming took 6 bases from V and 4 from J; bases not matched to a gene: 13. CDR3 region: CASSSAPSGRPTTGELFF. In DNA, the CDR3 is TGTGCCAGCAGCTCAGCTCCTAGCGGGAGGCCGACCACCGGGGAGCTGTTTTTT.

This chain uses TRBV24-1 with TRBJ2-7; 7 nucleotides agree with TRBD1. CDR3 length equals 13 residues. J lost 0 bases, V lost 10 bases, and 5 bases had no gene match. Germline V lookup: CDR1 KGHDR, CDR2 SFDVKD. CDR3 amino acids: CATGTASSYEQYF. CDR3 nucleotide sequence: TGTGCCACTGGGACAGCCTCCTCCTACGAGCAGTACTTC.

This chain connects TRBV18 to TRBJ1-4; the match to TRBD1 covers 8 bases. This CDR3 comprises 15 residues. Germline-derived CDR1 and CDR2 are KGHSH and LQKENI. With V trimmed by 3 bases and J by 2 bases, 2 bases remained unmatched. CDR3 protein: CASSPRTGTNEKLFF. The CDR3 DNA reads TGTGCCAGCTCACCTAGGACAGGGACTAATGAAAAACTGTTTTTT.

CDR3 amino acids: CAWRGSYGYTF. CDR3 nucleotides: TGTGCCTGGAGAGGGAGCTATGGCTACACCTTC. The gene calls are TRBV30 and TRBJ1-2; D not certain. The CDR3 contains 11 residues. The germline gives CDR1 GTSNPN, CDR2 SVGIG (reference sequence). Trimming left V 3 bases short and J 4 bases short, with 6 bases between.

This chain joins TRBV5-4 and TRBJ2-7, with 13 bases fitting TRBD2. Losses at the gene ends were 3 bases for V and 2 bases for J; bases not matched to a gene: 5. The CDR3 sequence is 16 residues long. The V gene's germline CDR1 is SGHNT and CDR2 YYREEE (reference sequence). The DNA for the CDR3 is TGTGCCAGCAGCTCCGGACTAGCGGGAGCCCCCTACGAGCAGTACTTC. This encodes CASSSGLAGAPYEQYF.

Only one count was recorded for this clone. The rearrangement joins TRBV14 to TRBJ2-1, with 7 bases lining up with TRBD2. Trimming took 4 bases from V and 7 from J; bases not matched to a gene: 13. The length of the CDR3 is 16 residues. The germline V gene encodes CDR1 SGHDN and CDR2 FVKESK. The CDR3 DNA is TGTGCCAGCAGCCTCTTTGCTGGCGGGAGCGGGAATGAGCAGTTCTTC. Protein: CASSLFAGGSGNEQFF. Using reference TRBV14 and TRBJ2-1 for the parts outside the CDR3, the full variable domain is EAGVTQFPSHSVIEKGQTVTLRCDPISGHDNLYWYRRVMGKEIKFLLHFVKESKQDESGMPNNRFLAERTGGTYSTLKVQPAELEDSGVYFCASSLFAGGSGNEQFFGPGTRLTVL.

In this sample, this clone turned up a few times. The chain has TRBV29-1 and TRBJ2-3; TRBD2 matches at 9 bases. This CDR3 comprises 13 residues. The trim removed 3 bases at V and 4 bases at J, leaving 2 bases unmatched. Germline CDR1 is SQVTM and CDR2 is ANQGSEA. The CDR3 protein is CSVDSSGADTQYF. Here the CDR3 DNA reads TGCAGCGTTGATTCTAGCGGGGCAGATACGCAGTATTTT.

The V call is TRBV12-3 or TRBV12-4, the J call TRBJ2-5; weak D call: TRBD1 (6 bases). This CDR3 contains 13 residues. Trimming stripped 2 bases from V and 4 bases from J, with 8 bases between. The CDR3 here is CASSLQGTETQYF. DNA of the CDR3: TGTGCCAGCAGTTTACAGGGGACAGAGACCCAGTACTTC.

Note on this clone: At one of its ends the junction is not consistent with the germline gene, which may arise from a read error. CDR3 bases: TGCAGTGCTAGAGAGACAGGGGGCTCCACCTTC. Residues: CSARETGGSTF. The rearrangement links TRBV20-1 to TRBJ1-2, with 10 bases lining up with TRBD1. Germline CDR1 reads DFQATT; CDR2 reads SNEGSKA (reference sequence). This CDR3 region has 11 residues.

The chain recombines TRBV30 with TRBJ1-4, with D perhaps TRBD1 (5 bases). V shed 0 bases and J shed 14 bases, with 16 bases lying between them. The CDR3 spans 13 residues. The V gene's germline CDR1 is GTSNPN and CDR2 SVGIG (reference sequence). The CDR3 coding sequence is TGTGCCTGGAGTGTAGGAGGGGTGATGGCCCTGTTTTTT. It translates to CAWSVGGVMALFF. Variable domain in full (rest from reference TRBV30 and TRBJ1-4): SQTIHQWPATLVQPVGSPLSLECTVEGTSNPNLYWYRQAAGRGLQLLFYSVGIGQISSEVPQNLSASRPQDRQFILSSKKLLLSDSGFYLCAWSVGGVMALFFGSGTQLSVL.

This rearrangement joins TRBV7-9 to TRBJ2-2; 9 bases map to TRBD2. V gave up 0 bases and J gave up 4 bases; unmatched junction bases: 9. This CDR3 region has 18 residues. Germline CDR1 SEHNR, CDR2 FQNEAQ (reference sequence). The CDR3 loop is CASSLATLAGRPTGELFF. The CDR3 region has the DNA TGTGCCAGCAGCTTAGCCACTCTAGCGGGACGGCCCACCGGGGAGCTGTTTTTT.

The chain uses TRBV5-4 and TRBJ2-3; a weak D match, TRBD2 (5 bases). CDR1 SGHNT and CDR2 YYREEE come from the germline V gene (reference sequence). V lost 0 bases to trimming and J lost 4 bases, with 9 bases between them. The CDR3 is 14 residues long. Written as DNA, the CDR3 is TGTGCCAGCAGCTTGGGACGAGCGGCAGATACGCAGTATTTT. It yields the protein CASSLGRAADTQYF.

The chain recombines TRBV27 with TRBJ2-7; D may be TRBD2 (6 bases). Germline loops: CDR1 MNHEY, CDR2 SMNVEV (reference sequence). Between the trimmed V and J ends, which lost 8 bases and 2 bases, there was a span of 22 bases. The CDR3 sequence is 16 residues long. CDR3: CASRPGSGSSPYEQYF. The CDR3 coding sequence is TGTGCCAGCCGCCCAGGAAGCGGGTCCTCCCCCTACGAGCAGTACTTC.

V usage is TRBV7-9 and J usage is TRBJ2-5, with 13 bases identical to TRBD2. This CDR3 region has 17 residues. Germline CDR1 is SEHNR and CDR2 is FQNEAQ (reference sequence). J was trimmed by 3 bases and V by 1 base; bases with no gene match: 5. The CDR3 is CASSLGLAGGGEETQYF. CDR3 in DNA: TGTGCCAGCAGCTTAGGACTAGCGGGAGGAGGAGAAGAGACCCAGTACTTC.

This chain links TRBV7-9 with TRBJ1-6, with D maybe TRBD1 (6 bases). The CDR3 spans 15 residues. Germline loops: CDR1 SEHNR, CDR2 FQNEAQ (reference sequence). V was shortened by 6 bases and J by 2 bases, with 11 bases between the two germline ends. CDR3 sequence reads: CASRQTGPYNSPLHF. CDR3 nucleotides: TGTGCCAGCAGACAAACAGGGCCCTATAATTCACCCCTCCACTTT.

The chain recombines TRBV5-1 with TRBJ2-1; 12 nucleotides align to TRBD2. Germline trimming cut 4 bases from V and 0 bases from J; bases unmatched to any gene: 14. The CDR3 sequence is 20 residues long. Looked up from germline, CDR1 is SGHRS and CDR2 is YFSETQ. The CDR3 loop is CASSPGLAGLSQSSYNEQFF. The DNA of the CDR3 is TGCGCCAGCAGCCCGGGACTAGCGGGCCTCTCTCAAAGCTCCTACAATGAGCAGTTCTTC. Complete variable domain (other parts from reference TRBV5-1 and TRBJ2-1): KAGVTQTPRYLIKTRGQQVTLSCSPISGHRSVSWYQQTPGQGLQFLFEYFSETQRNKGNFPGRFSGRQFSNSRSEMNVSTLELGDSALYLCASSPGLAGLSQSSYNEQFFGPGTRLTVL.

This chain joins TRBV27 and TRBJ2-3; 10 bases are shared with TRBD2. The length of the CDR3 is 16 residues. From germline, CDR1 is MNHEY and CDR2 SMNVEV (reference sequence). V was clipped by 6 bases and J by 5 bases; unmatched bases: 11. The CDR3, as DNA: TGTGCCAGCAGCCCTTTAGGGACTAGCGTCGGAGATACGCAGTATTTT. Residues: CASSPLGTSVGDTQYF.

The rearrangement uses TRBV15 and TRBJ2-3; D remains ambiguous. Trimming took off 0 bases at V and 5 bases at J, with 9 bases between the two ends. Germline V CDR1 and CDR2: LNHNV, YYDKDF (reference sequence). The CDR3 extends over 14 amino acids. This CDR3 is CATSRDLRQDTQYF. CDR3 in DNA: TGTGCCACCAGCAGAGATCTCAGGCAAGATACGCAGTATTTT.